The present TCR beta chain was sequenced within a study of T cells in Graves' hyperthyroidism and ophthalmopathy. In its sample, this clonotype was seen a few times. The CDR3 loop spans 14 amino acids. CDR1 GTSNPN and CDR2 SVGIG come from the germline V gene (reference sequence). The V and J ends lost 3 bases and 0 bases respectively, with 11 bases between them. Researchers amplified the TCR beta CDR3 regions from RNA transcripts. The study used the HTBI primer set for a first-round RT-PCR of the TCR CDR3. TCRdb redid the calling of the multiplex PCR reads with MiXCR, one entry per CDR3 protein. Among 95,000 to 110,000 distinct CDR3 sequences listed, more than 15% were seen once.

Input material: blood. This chain links TRBV30 with TRBJ1-1, with a possible D match to TRBD1 (6 bases). The TCR originated in a woman aged 45-60 years with Graves' hyperthyroidism. The CDR3 DNA reads TGTGCCTGGAGCCCCGGACAGTTGAACACTGAAGCTTTCTTT. Its protein is CAWSPGQLNTEAFF.